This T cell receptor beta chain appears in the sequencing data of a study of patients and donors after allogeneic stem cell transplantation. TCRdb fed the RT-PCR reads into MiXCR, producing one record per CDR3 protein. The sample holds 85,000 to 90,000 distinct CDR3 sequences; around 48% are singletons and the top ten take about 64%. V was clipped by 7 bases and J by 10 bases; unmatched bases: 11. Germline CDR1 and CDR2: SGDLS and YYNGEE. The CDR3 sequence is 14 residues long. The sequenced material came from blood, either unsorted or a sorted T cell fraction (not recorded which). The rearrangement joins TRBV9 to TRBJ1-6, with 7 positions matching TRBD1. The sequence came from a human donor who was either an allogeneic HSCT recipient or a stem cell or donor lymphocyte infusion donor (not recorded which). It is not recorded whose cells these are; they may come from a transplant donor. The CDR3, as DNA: TGTGCCAGCCGAGGACAGGCGGCTTACTCACCCCTCCACTTT. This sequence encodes CASRGQAAYSPLHF.